The 25 T cell receptor beta chains given below trace back to one sample, sequenced in a study of blood T cell repertoires in COVID-19 (TCRdb year 2020). The library was produced with the immunoSEQ multiplex PCR assay. Sourced from immuneACCESS, this table was stored by TCRdb with only in-frame sequences that have V and J called. A share of the clones is absent; for the studies checked, an unresolved V gene accounts for under half, and the remainder has no known explanation. Present in this sample are 150,000 or so clones, 70% to 90% of which were seen just once. Around 4.3% of the sample lies in the top ten. Input material: PBMCs or T cells enriched from blood (not recorded which). The receptors were gathered from a woman between 45 and 65 years old who had recovered from COVID-19.

The V and J genes are TRBV4-1 and TRBJ1-1, with D possibly TRBD1 on 6 matching bases. Germline V gives CDR1 MGHRA, CDR2 YSYEKL. Trimming removed 4 bases from V and 4 bases from J, with 13 bases in between. The CDR3 extends over 14 amino acids. CDR3 in amino acids: CASSPRGAGTEAFF. For the CDR3, the DNA is TGCGCCAGCAGCCCCAGGGGCGCCGGCACTGAAGCTTTCTTT.

The rearrangement uses TRBV3-1 (or the pseudogene TRBV3-2) and TRBJ1-6, with D perhaps matching TRBD1 (5 bases). Germline V gene lookup returns CDR1 LGHDT and CDR2 YNNKEL (reference sequence). V lost 5 bases and J lost 8, with 10 bases in between. This CDR3 contains 13 residues. Written as DNA, the CDR3 is TGTGCCAGCAGCGGGACTGCTGATTCACCCCTCCACTTT. Protein: CASSGTADSPLHF.

The rearrangement links TRBV7-9 to TRBJ1-4, with TRBD1 as a possible D gene (5 bases). Germline V gene data show CDR1 as SEHNR and CDR2 as FQNEAQ (reference sequence). Trimming removed 3 bases from V and 8 bases from J, with 16 bases in between. The CDR3 has 15 residues. CDR3 bases: TGTGCCAGCAGCTTGGGCGGGGGATTAAGCGAAAAACTGTTTTTT. Protein sequence: CASSLGGGLSEKLFF. Based on the CDR3 plus reference TRBV7-9 and TRBJ1-4, the full variable domain is DTGVSQNPRHKITKRGQNVTFRCDPISEHNRLYWYRQTLGQGPEFLTYFQNEAQLEKSRLLSDRFSAERPKGSFSTLEIQRTEQGDSAMYLCASSLGGGLSEKLFFGSGTQLSVL.

This chain links TRBV28 with TRBJ2-5; 7 nucleotides line up with TRBD1. J was trimmed by 5 bases and V by 11 bases; bases with no gene match: 11. The CDR3 is 13 residues long. The V gene's germline CDR1 is MDHEN and CDR2 SYDVKM. The CDR3, as DNA: TGTGCCGTCGGACAGGAAAGGTGGGAGACCCAGTACTTC. Amino acids: CAVGQERWETQYF.

The chain employs TRBV7-2 and TRBJ1-1; 7 bases line up with TRBD1. The V and J ends lost 6 bases and 8 bases, in that order; junction bases with no gene match: 3. This CDR3 is built from 11 residues. The germline V gene has CDR1 SGHTA and CDR2 FQGNSA. The CDR3 DNA follows: TGTGCCAGCAGTACAGGGGCAGAAGCTTTCTTT. This translates into CASSTGAEAFF.

The V gene is TRBV13, the J gene TRBJ2-1; possible D gene TRBD1, 6 bases. CDR1 is PRHDT, CDR2 FYEKMQ, per germline (reference sequence). With 5 bases removed from V and 9 bases from J, the gap between germline ends came to 14 bases. There are 13 residues in the CDR3. The CDR3 nucleotides read TGTGCCAGCAGCCCATGGACAGTAGGTGAGCAGTTCTTC. Translated, it gives CASSPWTVGEQFF.

V gene TRBV4-1 combines with J gene TRBJ1-6; D gene uncertain. Germline values: CDR1 MGHRA, CDR2 YSYEKL. The V and J ends lost 3 bases and 13 bases respectively, with 19 bases between them. The CDR3 length is 15 residues. The DNA of the CDR3 is TGCGCCAGCAGCCAGGGTCCCCGAGGAGATTACCCCCTCCACTTT. Encoded protein: CASSQGPRGDYPLHF.

This chain joins TRBV19 and TRBJ1-1; 8 positions agree with TRBD1. Trimming removed 7 bases from V and 2 bases from J; junction bases left unmatched: 15. Germline CDR1 reads LNHDA; CDR2 reads SQIVND (reference sequence). The CDR3 runs to 17 residues. CDR3 sequence (DNA): TGTGCCAGTACCACAGACAGGGGCGGGACGGCCAACACTGAAGCTTTCTTT. Residues: CASTTDRGGTANTEAFF.

This chain links TRBV27 with TRBJ1-5; maybe TRBD1 (5 bases). V lost 3 bases to trimming and J lost 3 bases, with 9 bases between them. The CDR3 has 14 residues. Germline values: CDR1 MNHEY, CDR2 SMNVEV (reference sequence). Here the CDR3 reads CASSFSRVNQPQHF. The CDR3 nucleotides read TGTGCCAGCAGTTTCAGCAGGGTCAATCAGCCCCAGCATTTT.

The gene calls are TRBV5-1 and TRBJ1-5, with 8 bases fitting TRBD1. Germline lookup yields CDR1 SGHRS and CDR2 YFSETQ. The CDR3 is 14 amino acids. J was trimmed by 6 bases and V by 3 bases; bases with no gene match: 5. CDR3 protein: CASSSGQGGQPQHF. The CDR3 nucleotides are TGCGCCAGCAGCTCCGGACAGGGCGGTCAGCCCCAGCATTTT.

This clone was observed once. The rearrangement links TRBV7-8 to TRBJ1-1, with D possibly matching TRBD1 (6 bases). Germline CDR1 is SGHVS and CDR2 is FQNEAQ. Deletions cut 5 bases from V and 0 bases from J, with 10 bases between. CDR3 length: 14 amino acids. CDR3 amino acids: CASSKGVMNTEAFF. The CDR3 nucleotides read TGTGCCAGCAGCAAGGGGGTCATGAACACTGAAGCTTTCTTT.

The rearrangement joins TRBV20-1 to TRBJ2-1; 10 bases are a match to TRBD2. The ends lost 3 bases at V and 5 bases at J; junction bases unmatched: 10. The CDR3 runs to 16 residues. From germline, CDR1 is DFQATT and CDR2 SNEGSKA (reference sequence). The CDR3 DNA follows: TGCAGTGCTAGTTGGGGAGCGGGAGGGCCGGACAATGAGCAGTTCTTC. It specifies CSASWGAGGPDNEQFF.

The V gene is TRBV28, the J gene TRBJ1-3; D is unresolved. This CDR3 has 15 amino acids. Germline V gene lookup returns CDR1 MDHEN and CDR2 SYDVKM. The germline V and J ends were trimmed by 6 bases and 0 bases, with 12 bases remaining between them. The CDR3 region is CASRTSGLSGNTIYF. As DNA, the CDR3 is TGTGCCAGCAGAACATCAGGACTCTCTGGAAACACCATATATTTT.

The rearrangement joins TRBV6-1 to TRBJ2-3; D unresolved. The CDR3 covers 11 residues. V was clipped by 3 bases and J by 5 bases, with 3 bases between them. CDR1 and CDR2 (germline): MNHNS, SASEGT. CDR3: CASSERDTQYF. CDR3 nucleotide sequence: TGTGCCAGCAGTGAGAGAGATACGCAGTATTTT.

This chain joins TRBV5-1 and TRBJ1-2; TRBD1 matches 7 bases. Per germline, CDR1 SGHRS and CDR2 YFSETQ. V lost 2 bases to trimming and J lost 8 bases; unmatched junction nucleotides: 9. The CDR3 extends over 14 amino acids. DNA for the CDR3: TGCGCCAGCAGCTTTCCGGACAGGACGATAGGCTACACCTTC. Encoded protein: CASSFPDRTIGYTF.

The rearrangement joins TRBV7-2 to TRBJ1-1, with a weak D call TRBD1 (5 bases). Per the germline V gene, CDR1 is SGHTA and CDR2 is FQGNSA. This CDR3 has 14 amino acids. Trimming took off 3 bases at V and 4 bases at J, with 12 bases between the two ends. CDR3 nucleotide sequence: TGTGCCAGCAGCTTCAAGTGGACACCCACTGAAGCTTTCTTT. Protein product: CASSFKWTPTEAFF.

The V call is TRBV19, the J call TRBJ2-1, with TRBD2 matching 8 bases. Germline V gene lookup returns CDR1 LNHDA and CDR2 SQIVND (reference sequence). Trimming took 7 bases from V and 1 from J; bases not matched to a gene: 3. The CDR3 is made up of 14 amino acids. The CDR3 sequence: CASNPGGSYNEQFF. The CDR3 DNA sequence: TGTGCCAGTAATCCGGGGGGGTCCTACAATGAGCAGTTCTTC.

This chain connects TRBV7-2 to TRBJ2-3; 10 bases are a match to TRBD1. V was clipped by 5 bases and J by 0 bases; unmatched bases: 2. The CDR3 has 15 residues. In germline, CDR1 is SGHTA, CDR2 FQGNSA. In DNA form, the CDR3 reads TGTGCCAGCAGCGGACAGGGGGTCAGCACAGATACGCAGTATTTT. This gives the protein CASSGQGVSTDTQYF.

This chain joins TRBV25-1 and TRBJ2-7, with 12 bases that match TRBD1. Per germline, CDR1 MGHDK and CDR2 SYGVNS. With 4 bases clipped from V and 6 bases from J, the junction kept 4 bases outside the gene matches. There are 14 residues in the CDR3. CDR3 sequence reads: CASSGGTGGFEQYV. The CDR3 DNA follows: TGTGCCAGCAGTGGGGGGACAGGGGGCTTCGAGCAGTACGTC.

The chain is built from TRBV4-1 and TRBJ2-3, with 9 nucleotides matching TRBD2. V trimming: 0 bases; J trimming: 4 bases; junction bases outside the gene matches: 8. Germline assignment: CDR1 MGHRA and CDR2 YSYEKL. The CDR3 consists of 17 residues. Here the CDR3 DNA reads TGCGCCAGCAGCCAAGATCGGAGCGGGGGGCTCCCAGATACGCAGTATTTT. Its protein product is CASSQDRSGGLPDTQYF.

V and J are TRBV10-3 and TRBJ1-2, with TRBD1 matching over 8 bases. Germline CDR1 ENHRY, CDR2 SYGVKD. The CDR3 is 12 amino acids. V was pared by 4 bases and J by 6 bases, with 1 base of the junction left unmatched. The CDR3 region is CAISGQGNGYTF. CDR3 coding DNA: TGTGCCATCAGTGGACAGGGGAATGGCTACACCTTC.

This rearrangement joins TRBV9 to TRBJ1-1; D call uncertain. V lost 4 bases and J lost 4, with 11 bases in between. The germline V gene encodes CDR1 SGDLS and CDR2 YYNGEE. The CDR3 is 13 residues long. The CDR3 spells CASSLGGSTEAFF. CDR3 DNA: TGTGCCAGCAGCCTGGGTGGGAGCACTGAAGCTTTCTTT. Combining the CDR3 with reference TRBV9 and TRBJ1-1 gives the whole variable domain DSGVTQTPKHLITATGQRVTLRCSPRSGDLSVYWYQQSLDQGLQFLIQYYNGEERAKGNILERFSAQQFPDLHSELNLSSLELGDSALYFCASSLGGSTEAFFGQGTRLTVV.

The chain couples TRBV2 to TRBJ1-1; D is ambiguous. CDR3 size: 13 residues. Germline CDR1 SNHLY, CDR2 FYNNEI. Trimming left V 2 bases short and J 5 bases short, with 9 bases between. As DNA, the CDR3 is TGTGCCAGCAGTGAATCCCGTAGAACTGAAGCTTTCTTT. Its protein product is CASSESRRTEAFF.

This clone has just one count. This chain joins TRBV7-6 and TRBJ1-2; D remains ambiguous. Per the germline V gene, CDR1 is SGHVS and CDR2 is FNYEAQ. Trimming shortened V by 0 bases and J by 1 base, and 12 bases separated the two germline ends. CDR3 length: 16 residues. CDR3 loop: CASSLALVGGNYGYTF. CDR3 DNA sequence: TGTGCCAGCAGCTTAGCGCTGGTAGGCGGTAACTATGGCTACACCTTC. The full variable domain, completed using reference TRBV7-6 and TRBJ1-2, is GAGVSQSPRYKVTKRGQDVALRCDPISGHVSLYWYRQALGQGPEFLTYFNYEAQQDKSGLPNDRFSAERPEGSISTLTIQRTEQRDSAMYRCASSLALVGGNYGYTFGSGTRLTVV.

The chain employs TRBV15 and TRBJ2-3; D not certain. The V gene's germline CDR1 is LNHNV and CDR2 YYDKDF (reference sequence). The CDR3 loop spans 13 amino acids. V shed 3 bases and J shed 5 bases, with 9 bases lying between them. The CDR3 loop is CATSRQSGDTQYF. CDR3 in DNA: TGTGCCACCAGCAGGCAATCAGGAGATACGCAGTATTTT.